This T cell receptor (beta chain) was recovered during a study of response to subunit inactivated influenza vaccine. Regarding the study as a whole: Each seasonal influenza vaccination, the authors suggested, recruits few new T cells.

This clonotype was counted a few times. The target antigen is unknown. TCRdb called the RT-PCR reads again in MiXCR, with one record for every CDR3 protein. The table has around 530,000 distinct CDR3 sequences, approximately 12% seen once; the top ten hold roughly 10%. This CDR3 comprises 15 residues. V lost 5 bases and J lost 3; bases outside the gene matches: 9. The receptor was derived from a man in his fifties who received an inactivated influenza vaccine. The chain links TRBV12-3 or TRBV12-4 to TRBJ2-7, with 8 nucleotides matching TRBD1. The sample consisted of PBMCs from blood, taken on the day of vaccination. The CDR3 here is CASSPSGQANYEQYF. In nucleotides, the CDR3 is TGTGCCAGCAGTCCCTCGGGACAGGCAAACTACGAGCAGTACTTC.